The clone carrying this TCR beta chain was seen a handful of times. Antigen specificity is unknown. The sample belongs to a study of CD8 T cells in ankylosing spondylitis. Study-level findings and limits: Previous work reported some of these motif variants in the synovial fluid and blood of reactive arthritis. Matched synovial fluid from ankylosing spondylitis patients was reported to be enriched for disease-linked clones. A motif in TCR beta, a set of roughly eight highly homologous variants, appeared characteristic of ankylosing spondylitis blood.

TCRdb re-derived calls from the 5' RACE reads in MiXCR, one entry per CDR3 protein. Counted here are under 200,000 distinct CDR3 sequences, approximately 10% occurring once; the ten biggest clones make up around 15%. The CDR3 runs to 13 residues. J was trimmed by 6 bases and V by 2 bases; bases with no gene match: 4. Germline CDR1 reads SGDLS; CDR2 reads YYNGEE. This chain links TRBV9 with TRBJ1-2; 7 bases are a match to TRBD1. The receptor's source is a female donor with ankylosing spondylitis or in good health (not recorded which). Sequencing used blood, either unsorted or a sorted T cell fraction (not recorded which). CDR3 nucleotides: TGTGCCAGCAGCGTGGGACAGAGGAATGGCTACACCTTC. Its translation: CASSVGQRNGYTF.